This entry describes one T cell receptor (beta chain). Its antigen is unknown. Germline V gives CDR1 SGDLS, CDR2 YYNGEE. The CDR3 is 14 amino acids. With V trimmed by 7 bases and J by 5 bases, 10 bases remained unmatched. In the PCR, 60 Vbeta and 13 Jbeta primers were used. Profiled with immunoSEQ multiplex PCR; TCRdb holds only in-frame clones, not every one. The sample shows fewer than 85,000 clones, 70% to 80% of them seen only once. The sample originates from a study of cytomegalovirus exposure and HLA in healthy donors. Study outcomes and limitations: Upon later analysis, HLA-associated TCR beta chains proved more clonally expanded than other, equally common chains. Many donors shared some public TCRs, even though most TCR sequences were rare. Cytomegalovirus status, reportedly, was diagnosed with high specificity and sensitivity by the classifier. One later analysis reportedly identified an Asian-associated ancestry cluster that showed fewer N-insertions than the approximately 700-donor mean.

Sequencing was carried out using PBMCs. The sequence was collected from a man aged 35 to 55 in good health and CMV-seropositive. The chain links TRBV9 to TRBJ2-7; the match to TRBD1 covers 9 bases. Written as DNA, the CDR3 is TGTGCCAGCGGGGAAGGACAGGGGCTCCACGAGCAGTACTTC. Translating gives CASGEGQGLHEQYF.